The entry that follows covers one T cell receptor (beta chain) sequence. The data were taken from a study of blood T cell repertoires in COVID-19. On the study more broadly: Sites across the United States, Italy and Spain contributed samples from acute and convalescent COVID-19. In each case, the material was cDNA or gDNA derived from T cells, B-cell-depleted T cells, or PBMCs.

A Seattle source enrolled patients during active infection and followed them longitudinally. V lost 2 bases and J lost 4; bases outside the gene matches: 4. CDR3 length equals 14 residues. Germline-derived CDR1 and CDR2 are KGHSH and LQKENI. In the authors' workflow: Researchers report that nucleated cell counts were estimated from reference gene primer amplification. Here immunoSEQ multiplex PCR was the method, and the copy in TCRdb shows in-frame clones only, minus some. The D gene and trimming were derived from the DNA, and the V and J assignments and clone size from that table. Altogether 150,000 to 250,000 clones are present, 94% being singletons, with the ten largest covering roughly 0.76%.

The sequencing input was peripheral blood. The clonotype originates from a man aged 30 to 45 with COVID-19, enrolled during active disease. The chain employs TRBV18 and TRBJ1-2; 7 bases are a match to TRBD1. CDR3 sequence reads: CASSPDGQAYGYTF. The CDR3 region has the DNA TGTGCCAGCTCACCAGACGGACAGGCCTATGGCTACACCTTC.